The 10 T cell receptor beta chains presented below share a single source sample, sequenced in a study of cytomegalovirus exposure and HLA in healthy donors (TCRdb year 2017). Libraries came from the immunoSEQ multiplex PCR assay. A mixture of 60 forward primers for TCR Vbeta segments and 13 reverse primers for TCR Jbeta segments was used in the multiplex PCR. TCRdb mirrors the immuneACCESS table, restricted to in-frame sequences. Some clones are absent from its copies; in checked studies, under half trace to an unresolved V gene, and the reason for the others is unknown. For this sample there are 150,000 to 200,000 clones; 77% appear just once. Under 2.5% of the sample is in the top ten clones. The sequenced sample consisted of PBMCs. These receptors all come from a man aged 45-60 years in good health and CMV-seropositive.

The chain is built from TRBV3-1 (or the pseudogene TRBV3-2) and TRBJ2-1; D gene uncertain. The V end lost 4 bases, the J end lost 11 bases, and 3 bases lay between the germline ends. This CDR3 has 9 residues. The germline V gene has CDR1 LGHDT and CDR2 YNNKEL (reference sequence). DNA of the CDR3: TGTGCCAGCAGCCTCAAGCAGTTCTTC. Protein sequence: CASSLKQFF.

This clone has just one count. This chain joins TRBV30 and TRBJ1-1, with a weak D call TRBD1 (6 bases). V lost 7 bases and J lost 3, with 18 bases in between. Germline values: CDR1 GTSNPN, CDR2 SVGIG (reference sequence). This CDR3 has 14 amino acids. The CDR3 protein is CASFPGGSDTEAFF. CDR3 bases: TGTGCCTCATTCCCGGGGGGCTCGGACACTGAAGCTTTCTTT.

J is TRBJ2-5 and V is TRBV7-9; TRBD1 matches 7 bases. The junction had 9 bases not matched to a gene; V was cut back by 3 bases and J by 11 bases. This CDR3 has 13 amino acids. CDR1 is SEHNR, CDR2 FQNEAQ, per germline (reference sequence). Written as DNA, the CDR3 is TGTGCCAGCAGCTTCCAACAGGGGTATGAGCAGTACTTC. It codes for CASSFQQGYEQYF. The full variable domain, completed using reference TRBV7-9 and TRBJ2-5, is DTGVSQNPRHKITKRGQNVTFRCDPISEHNRLYWYRQTLGQGPEFLTYFQNEAQLEKSRLLSDRFSAERPKGSFSTLEIQRTEQGDSAMYLCASSFQQGYEQYFGPGTRLLVL.

The chain has TRBV7-5 and TRBJ1-3; TRBD1 is the table's D call, not checked against the DNA. TRBV7-5 is deemed a pseudogene. This CDR3 has 17 amino acids. The CDR3 nucleotides read TGTGCCAGAAGCGACTGGACAGGCAGGATCTCTGGAAACACCATATATTTT. As protein: CARSDWTGRISGNTIYF.

This sequence joins TRBV7-2 and TRBJ2-1; 7 nucleotides align to TRBD1. Germline CDR1 is SGHTA and CDR2 is FQGNSA. J was trimmed by 14 bases and V by 5 bases; bases with no gene match: 6. The CDR3 runs to 11 residues. The CDR3 nucleotides are TGTGCCAGCAGCCGACAGGGAATCAAGTTCTTC. Translating it yields CASSRQGIKFF.

This rearrangement joins TRBV11-2 to TRBJ2-5; 14 bases map to TRBD2. This CDR3 comprises 19 residues. From germline, CDR1 is SGHAT and CDR2 FQNNGV. The junction had 13 bases not matched to a gene; V was cut back by 0 bases and J by 7 bases. DNA for the CDR3: TGTGCCAGCAGCTTAGATGCGTGGGCGACTAGCGGGGGGGCGGGGACCCAGTACTTC. Encoded protein: CASSLDAWATSGGAGTQYF.

V and J are TRBV6-1 and TRBJ1-6; D remains unclear. With 2 bases removed from V and 10 bases from J, the gap between germline ends came to 6 bases. There are 12 residues in the CDR3. Germline V gives CDR1 MNHNS, CDR2 SASEGT. CDR3 nucleotides: TGTGCCAGCAGTGAATTTGAGTCACCCCTCCACTTT. Protein sequence: CASSEFESPLHF.

The rearrangement links TRBV7-8 to TRBJ2-3, with TRBD2 matching 7 bases. This CDR3 is 15 amino acids long. CDR1 and CDR2 from the germline V gene are SGHVS and FQNEAQ. Losses at the gene ends were 6 bases for V and 1 base for J; bases not matched to a gene: 7. The CDR3 DNA is TGTGCCAGCAGGCAGGTTGGGGGGGGCACAGATACGCAGTATTTT. Translating gives CASRQVGGGTDTQYF.

This clone has more than one count but fewer than ten. V is TRBV7-2 and J is TRBJ1-3, with D uncertain. CDR1 SGHTA and CDR2 FQGNSA come from the germline V gene. The V end was cut by 5 bases, the J end by 4 bases, with 12 bases between. This CDR3 is built from 14 residues. CDR3: CASSPDPTGNTIYF. CDR3 coding DNA: TGTGCCAGCAGCCCAGACCCGACAGGAAACACCATATATTTT.

The chain has TRBV5-1 and TRBJ2-5; D is unresolved. CDR1 and CDR2 from the germline V gene are SGHRS and YFSETQ. V lost 5 bases and J lost 1, with 12 bases in between. The CDR3 runs to 14 residues. CDR3 coding DNA: TGCGCCAGCAGAGGAGTAGATACCCAAGAGACCCAGTACTTC. Its translation is CASRGVDTQETQYF.